This entry lists 8 T cell receptor beta chains sequenced from one sample in a study of T cells after yellow fever vaccination. TCRdb re-analysed the 5' RACE reads in MiXCR, keeping a single row per CDR3 protein. The sample has a few hundred thousand distinct CDR3 sequences, 7.5% to 9% seen once. Sequences were derived from CD4+ T cells sorted from PBMCs, sampled 5 days after the yellow fever booster vaccination. The receptor source for this set is a man between 18 and 29 years old who received the YFV17D yellow fever vaccine.

The chain couples TRBV7-9 to TRBJ1-3, with D possibly matching TRBD1 (5 bases). Trimming shortened V by 1 base and J by 4 bases, and 14 bases separated the two germline ends. The CDR3 covers 16 residues. Germline V lookup: CDR1 SEHNR, CDR2 FQNEAQ (reference sequence). The CDR3: CASSLVGRAWGNTIYF. The CDR3 region has the DNA TGTGCCAGCAGCTTAGTCGGCAGGGCGTGGGGAAACACCATATATTTT.

The chain is built from TRBV13 and TRBJ2-3; D may be TRBD2 (6 bases). Germline V gene lookup returns CDR1 PRHDT and CDR2 FYEKMQ (reference sequence). V was clipped by 5 bases and J by 3 bases, with 18 bases between them. The CDR3 length is 16 residues. For the CDR3, the DNA is TGTGCCAGCAGCCCCAGGATCGGGGGTGGTACAGATACGCAGTATTTT. This translates into CASSPRIGGGTDTQYF.

A few counts support this clonotype. The chain joins TRBV21-1 to TRBJ2-7; the listed D gene, TRBD1, was not tested against the DNA. TRBV21-1 is a recognized pseudogene. This CDR3 has 15 residues. The CDR3 DNA is TGTGCCAGCAGCTCGGGACGGGTGAGCTCCTACGAGCAGTACGTC. This encodes CASSSGRVSSYEQYV.

The sample holds a few counts of this clonotype. The chain has TRBV3-1 and TRBJ2-5; 9 bases are a match to TRBD2. Trimming cost V 0 bases and J 1 base; bases outside gene matches: 3. CDR3 size: 16 residues. In germline, CDR1 is LGHDT, CDR2 YNNKEL (reference sequence). CDR3 sequence: CASSQELAGIQETQYF. CDR3 in DNA: TGTGCCAGCAGCCAAGAGCTAGCGGGGATCCAAGAGACCCAGTACTTC.

This clonotype was detected once. The chain carries TRBV7-8 and TRBJ2-7; 8 nucleotides agree with TRBD2. This CDR3 region has 15 residues. The V gene end was trimmed by 3 bases and the J gene end by 1 base; junction bases not matched to a gene: 5. Germline V gene data show CDR1 as SGHVS and CDR2 as FQNEAQ. The CDR3 loop is CASSFRGGLSYEQYV. The CDR3 DNA follows: TGTGCCAGCAGCTTCCGCGGGGGGCTTTCCTACGAGCAGTACGTC.

The J gene is TRBJ2-3, the V gene TRBV11-2; 7 bases are a match to TRBD2. V dropped 2 bases and J dropped 8; count of bases not matched to a gene: 7. CDR1 and CDR2 (germline): SGHAT, FQNNGV. The CDR3 totals 14 residues. The CDR3 sequence is CASSLPRGRGTQYF. As DNA, the CDR3 is TGTGCCAGCAGCTTACCGCGGGGGAGGGGTACGCAGTATTTT.

This clonotype has just a few counts. In DNA, the CDR3 is TGCGCCAGCGGCGAGACAGGGGCGAACGGCGAAGCTTTCTTT. Its translation is CASGETGANGEAFF. V usage is TRBV5-1 and J usage is TRBJ1-1; 8 bases match TRBD1. This CDR3 has 14 amino acids. J gave up 8 bases and V 7 bases, and 13 bases lay outside the gene matches. Germline-derived CDR1 and CDR2 are SGHRS and YFSETQ. The full variable domain, its missing parts supplied by reference TRBV5-1 and TRBJ1-1, is KAGVTQTPRYLIKTRGQQVTLSCSPISGHRSVSWYQQTPGQGLQFLFEYFSETQRNKGNFPGRFSGRQFSNSRSEMNVSTLELGDSALYLCASGETGANGEAFFGQGTRLTVV.

This chain connects TRBV5-5 to TRBJ1-2; D perhaps matches TRBD1 (5 bases). V lost 1 base, J lost 8 bases, and 12 bases lay in between. Germline V gene sequence: CDR1 SGHKS, CDR2 YYEKEE (reference sequence). There are 13 residues in the CDR3. CDR3 region: CASSLRQGFGYTF. The CDR3 bases are TGTGCCAGCAGCTTGAGGCAGGGCTTCGGCTACACCTTC.